These 24 T cell receptor beta chains originate from one sample sequenced in a study of T cell repertoires in cytomegalovirus infection (dated by TCRdb to between 2018 and 2020). Their antigens remain unidentified. The sample's treatment or condition, from its label and the paper: in vitro stimulation with specific CMV peptide epitopes to enrich CMV-specific T cells. The sequencing machine was an Illumina HiSeq 1500. The public reads were reanalyzed by TCRdb: fastp trimming at Q25, MiXCR alignment, in-frame beta chains only. Each CDR3 protein appears once, grouped with its most common genes and DNA. The sample table holds about 180,000 distinct CDR3 sequences, of which about 22% were seen once. 20% to 30% of the sample comes from the top ten. Sample: CD8+ T cells from cultured PBMCs, taken from culture after CMV antigen stimulation. The receptors stem from a human donor in good health (CMV status not recorded). Some clones in this sample may be carry-over from other donors' samples.

This sequence joins TRBV28 and TRBJ2-5, with 8 bases identical to TRBD1. Per the germline V gene, CDR1 is MDHEN and CDR2 is SYDVKM. CDR3 length equals 15 residues. After removal of 6 bases from V and 2 bases from J, the junction contained 8 bases not matched to a gene. CDR3 loop: CASSQRTGIQETQYF. CDR3 DNA sequence: TGTGCCAGCAGCCAAAGGACAGGGATACAAGAGACCCAGTACTTC.

This clonotype turned up a few times. The chain joins TRBV6-2 or TRBV6-3 to TRBJ2-5, with D uncertain. Trimming cost V 6 bases and J 7 bases, with 15 bases left between them. The CDR3 has 13 amino acids. Germline V gives CDR1 MNHEY, CDR2 SVGEGT. The CDR3 sequence: CASRPGRPGTQYF. In DNA, the CDR3 is TGTGCCAGCAGGCCCGGACGACCAGGGACCCAGTACTTC.

The V and J genes are TRBV7-8 and TRBJ2-7; the D is unclear. The CDR3 is 14 amino acids. CDR1 and CDR2 from the germline V gene are SGHVS and FQNEAQ. Deletions cut 5 bases from V and 1 base from J, with 12 bases between. The CDR3 loop reads CASSPYLTSYEQYF. In nucleotides, the CDR3 is TGTGCCAGCAGCCCCTATCTGACTTCCTACGAGCAGTACTTC.

Concerning this clonotype itself: At one of its ends the junction is not consistent with the germline gene, which may arise from a read error. The gene calls are TRBV7-2 and TRBJ1-2; D is ambiguous. The CDR3 loop spans 18 amino acids. CDR1 SGHTA and CDR2 FQGNSA come from the germline V gene. CDR3 sequence: CASSLSGRALDSVSGNTF. In DNA, the CDR3 is TGTGCCAGCAGCTTATCCGGGAGGGCCTTAGACTCGGTTTCTGGCAACACCTTC.

This clonotype occurred a few times. V and J are TRBV7-9 and TRBJ2-7; D is perhaps TRBD2 (6 bases). The germline V gene has CDR1 SEHNR and CDR2 FQNEAQ (reference sequence). Trimming left V 5 bases short and J 0 bases short, with 23 bases between. CDR3 length equals 18 residues. The CDR3 bases are TGTGCCAGCAGCCCACGAAGCCCCGTTGACGGGAGCTCCTACGAGCAGTACTTC. Residues: CASSPRSPVDGSSYEQYF.

The chain couples TRBV7-7 to TRBJ1-4; D gene uncertain. CDR1 is SSHAT, CDR2 FNYEAQ, per germline (reference sequence). Between the trimmed V and J ends, which lost 0 bases and 8 bases, there was a span of 13 bases. This CDR3 has 15 amino acids. The CDR3 sequence is CASSLAAGSDEKLFF. The CDR3 DNA is TGTGCCAGCAGCTTAGCGGCCGGGTCAGACGAAAAACTGTTTTTT.

This clonotype was observed a handful of times. V is TRBV7-8 and J is TRBJ2-1; 7 bases line up with TRBD1. CDR1 and CDR2 (germline): SGHVS, FQNEAQ. The CDR3 has 17 residues. Trimming cost V 1 base and J 4 bases; bases outside gene matches: 10. CDR3 in DNA: TGTGCCAGCAGCTTAGAAATCCGGGACAGCATTTACAATGAGCAGTTCTTC. Its protein product is CASSLEIRDSIYNEQFF.

This clonotype has a count of ten or more. This chain uses TRBV27 with TRBJ1-5; D remains ambiguous. Germline V gene lookup returns CDR1 MNHEY and CDR2 SMNVEV (reference sequence). V was pared by 3 bases and J by 0 bases, with 9 bases between. The CDR3 is 15 residues long. The CDR3 loop reads CASSLTGYSNQPQHF. The CDR3 nucleotides are TGTGCCAGCAGTTTGACCGGATATAGCAATCAGCCCCAGCATTTT.

V usage is TRBV29-1 and J usage is TRBJ1-2; D gene uncertain. This CDR3 is built from 12 residues. V was shortened by 3 bases and J by 2 bases, with 7 bases between the two germline ends. CDR1 is SQVTM and CDR2 is ANQGSEA in the germline V gene. The CDR3 DNA is TGCAGCGTTGACAAAGGGAACTATGGCTACACCTTC. It specifies CSVDKGNYGYTF.

The chain has TRBV27 and TRBJ2-7; 8 bases match TRBD1. The V and J ends lost 2 bases and 6 bases, in that order; junction bases with no gene match: 9. The V gene's germline CDR1 is MNHEY and CDR2 SMNVEV (reference sequence). The CDR3 is made up of 15 amino acids. The CDR3 nucleotides are TGTGCCAGCAGTTTACGGTGGTCAGGGGGCTCCGAGCAGTACTTC. This gives the protein CASSLRWSGGSEQYF.

The chain carries TRBV4-1 and TRBJ1-5, with 7 positions matching TRBD1. The germline gives CDR1 MGHRA, CDR2 YSYEKL. CDR3 length: 19 residues. Trimming at V came to 10 bases and at J to 6 bases, leaving 27 bases not matched to a gene. The CDR3 reads CATFSIKTKRGRRGQPQHF. The CDR3 DNA reads as TGCGCCACCTTTTCAATTAAAACCAAAAGGGGGCGCCGAGGTCAGCCCCAGCATTTT.

For this clonotype: This may be a read error, as it is one base from a much larger clone. The CDR3, as DNA: TGTGTCAGCAGCCTCACAGCGAACACTGAAGCTTTCTTT. It yields the protein CVSSLTANTEAFF. The J gene is TRBJ1-1, the V gene TRBV7-9; D gene unclear. In germline, CDR1 is SEHNR, CDR2 FQNEAQ (reference sequence). CDR3 length: 13 residues.

The chain combines TRBV27 with TRBJ2-1, with TRBD2 as a possible D gene (6 bases). CDR1 MNHEY and CDR2 SMNVEV come from the germline V gene (reference sequence). This CDR3 is 15 amino acids long. V lost 2 bases and J lost 5, with 13 bases in between. The CDR3 spells CASSLGGGSHNEQFF. The CDR3 nucleotides read TGTGCCAGCAGTTTAGGCGGAGGGAGCCACAATGAGCAGTTCTTC.

A few counts support this clonotype. The genes are TRBV7-9 and TRBJ1-1; D is ambiguous. The CDR3 has 18 residues. Germline CDR1 is SEHNR and CDR2 is FQNEAQ (reference sequence). The V end lost 5 bases, the J end lost 0 bases, and 22 bases lay between the germline ends. CDR3 residues: CASSANRLERPMNTEAFF. The CDR3 DNA sequence: TGTGCCAGCAGCGCCAATCGGTTGGAGCGGCCCATGAACACTGAAGCTTTCTTT.

This clonotype was seen a few times. CDR3 residues: CASSEGSAGSYNEQFF. The CDR3 DNA reads as TGTGCCAGCAGTGAAGGTAGTGCCGGGTCCTACAATGAGCAGTTCTTC. The chain joins TRBV2 to TRBJ2-1; D is uncertain. V dropped 1 base and J dropped 1 base, with 11 bases sitting between them. CDR3 size: 16 residues. Germline V gene lookup returns CDR1 SNHLY and CDR2 FYNNEI.

As DNA, the CDR3 is TGTGCCAGCAGCTCGACTAGCGGGGGGTTAGATACGCAGTATTTT. This gives the protein CASSSTSGGLDTQYF. The J gene is TRBJ2-3, the V gene TRBV7-2; 13 bases line up with TRBD2. V lost 4 bases to trimming and J lost 5 bases; unmatched junction nucleotides: 3. Germline-derived CDR1 and CDR2 are SGHTA and FQGNSA. The CDR3 is made up of 15 amino acids.

This clonotype was seen a handful of times. The J gene is TRBJ2-7, the V gene TRBV7-9; possibly TRBD2 for D (5 bases). This CDR3 spans 13 amino acids. Germline V gene data show CDR1 as SEHNR and CDR2 as FQNEAQ (reference sequence). Trimming took 5 bases from V and 3 from J, leaving 11 bases between them. The DNA of the CDR3 is TGTGCCAGCAGCGCGGACTCGAACTACGAGCAGTACTTC. This gives the protein CASSADSNYEQYF.

This clonotype appeared a few times. The V and J genes are TRBV4-1 and TRBJ1-1; 8 bases fit TRBD1. This CDR3 is built from 16 residues. Trimming took 4 bases from V and 1 from J; bases not matched to a gene: 8. Germline CDR1 is MGHRA and CDR2 is YSYEKL. CDR3 DNA sequence: TGCGCCAGCAGCCCTGAGGGCGGGACAGGGAACACTGAAGCTTTCTTT. Protein product: CASSPEGGTGNTEAFF.

V gene TRBV7-2 combines with J gene TRBJ1-5, with TRBD1 matching 12 bases. CDR3 length: 16 amino acids. J was trimmed by 7 bases and V by 5 bases; bases with no gene match: 9. Germline values: CDR1 SGHTA, CDR2 FQGNSA. The CDR3 DNA reads TGTGCCAGCAGCCCCGGGACAGGGGGCGTTATACAGCCCCAGCATTTT. Protein: CASSPGTGGVIQPQHF.

This clonotype was seen only a few times. Compared with germline, one end of the junction differs, possibly owing to a read error. The chain has TRBV4-1 and TRBJ2-3; D call uncertain. The V gene's germline CDR1 is MGHRA and CDR2 YSYEKL. The CDR3 is 15 amino acids. The CDR3 loop reads CAGSPALLSTDTQYF. CDR3 nucleotides: TGCGCCGGCAGCCCTGCTCTCTTGAGCACAGATACGCAGTATTTT.

There are a few counts of this clonotype. In nucleotides, the CDR3 is TGTGCCAGCAGCTTCCCAGGGGACGGTCAAGAGACCCAGTACTTC. Amino acids: CASSFPGDGQETQYF. The chain employs TRBV7-2 and TRBJ2-5, with D perhaps TRBD1 (6 bases). The CDR3 is 15 amino acids. V was shortened by 3 bases and J by 2 bases, with 13 bases between the two germline ends. Germline V lookup: CDR1 SGHTA, CDR2 FQGNSA.

The CDR3 DNA sequence: TGCGCCAGCAGCCAGATCTCGGCAGGGGAGGCCGAGCAGTACTTC. Its protein is CASSQISAGEAEQYF. This chain connects TRBV4-1 to TRBJ2-7; perhaps D is TRBD1 or TRBD2 (6 bases each). This CDR3 contains 15 residues. The germline V and J ends were trimmed by 3 bases and 6 bases, with 18 bases remaining between them. Germline V gene data show CDR1 as MGHRA and CDR2 as YSYEKL.

This sequence joins TRBV14 and TRBJ1-6, with a tentative D call TRBD1 (6 bases). V lost 6 bases to trimming and J lost 7 bases, with 13 bases between them. This CDR3 is 14 amino acids long. CDR1 and CDR2 from the germline V gene are SGHDN and FVKESK. The CDR3 spells CASRYREGNSPLHF. DNA of the CDR3: TGTGCCAGCAGGTACAGGGAGGGGAATTCACCCCTCCACTTT.

J is TRBJ1-6 and V is TRBV12-3 or TRBV12-4, with D possibly being TRBD1 (5 bases). The V end lost 5 bases, the J end lost 0 bases, and 14 bases lay between the germline ends. The CDR3 is 17 residues long. The CDR3 nucleotides are TGTGCCAGCAGTCTGGGACGGGTGAGCTCCTATAATTCACCCCTCCACTTT. Its protein product is CASSLGRVSSYNSPLHF.